This T cell receptor (beta chain) was captured by sequencing in a study of shared clonotypes between healthy human individuals (dated by TCRdb to 2018 to 2021). Regarding the study in general: The cohort included three men and a couple of women between 18 and 49 years of age. Blood TCR repertoires of 5 or 6 healthy adults were deeply sequenced to estimate repertoire size and the extent of clonotype sharing between individuals. Between about 0.94 and 10 billion PBMCs per donor were obtained by leukapheresis. For each donor, CD4 naive and CD4 memory were each given three plates, CD8 naive was given two plates, and CD8 memory was given one plate. Libraries were prepared and TCR repertoires were sequenced by different laboratories using diverse techniques, in order to increase sequencing depth and limit assay-specific biases. Results the study describes overall, beyond this receptor: Incomplete sequencing was indicated by rarefaction of sorted-subset datasets, despite the large sequencing depth. Higher generation probabilities were observed for clonotypes shared by all four sorted-subset donors than for non-shared clonotypes. Naive subsets generally had larger estimated clonotype richness than memory subsets. Based on pairwise subsampling, the degree of clonotype sharing among donors was expected to be affected by sequencing depth. Because the study included a small number of donors, the genetic and exposure-history diversity represented was limited. Only blood was sampled, and tissue TCR repertoires likely differ from those in blood. Sharing across a few donors was observed for around 5% of naive CD4, 3.5% of naive CD8, 2.3% of memory CD4, and roughly 0.43% of memory CD8 clonotypes.

For CDR1 and CDR2, the germline V gene lists MGHRA and YSYEKL. V is cut by 7 bases and J by 2 bases, and the space between the germline ends is 12 bases. The CDR3 numbers 13 residues from cysteine through phenylalanine. Only CDR3 DNA remains: 39 bases, in frame from the first base. Using the deep immunoSEQ assay, TCR CDR3 regions were amplified from genomic DNA by multiplex PCR. Extracted genomic DNA from each cell subset was spread evenly across all wells of several immunoSEQ 96-well plates, with each plate serving as a replicate. For sorted subsets, each replicate PCR was loaded with about 0.2 ug genomic DNA, equivalent to 25,000 to 30,000 T cell genomes. The purified libraries were quantified using a Qubit 3.0 fluorometer, sized with a Bioanalyzer 2100, and then quantified again using the KAPA Library Quantification kit. Every immunoSEQ 96-well plate was sequenced on a dedicated single-read 150-cycle Illumina NextSeq 550 flow cell. The original methods were these. The immunoSEQ output contained only junctional sequences without quality scores, so filtering could not match that applied to full-length reads. To assign V/J genes and CDR3, sequences were annotated using PyIR, a Python wrapper for IgBLAST v1.9, with IMGT germline references. Reads were filtered out if the reads had weak V/J assignments (E-value above 1e-6), no CDR3, stop codons, out-of-frame junctions, or ambiguous translated residues. V3J clonotypes were defined by identical inferred V gene, J gene, and CDR3 amino acid sequence. Percentage overlap between repertoires was calculated by dividing the number of shared unique clonotypes by the size of the smaller repertoire. Repertoire richness was assessed with RTK rarefaction, the Chao1 estimator, and Recon v2.1 estimates of unobserved clonotypes. Generation probabilities for all TCRbeta clonotypes obtained by the gDNA method from several donors were computed using OLGA. The clones in this table, taken by TCRdb from immuneACCESS, are in-frame only. Not every clone is retained; where verified, under half of the shortfall comes from an unresolved V gene, and the cause of the rest is unknown. That table is the source of V, J and clone size, and D and trimming were worked out from the DNA. This sample has about 870,000 clones in its table, and 85% to 95% of those were observed once. The ten most abundant clones make up around 24% of the sample.

CD8 naive samples were CD45RO-negative cells positively selected for CCR7, giving a CD45RA+CCR7+ population that excluded TemRA cells. The donors were healthy, HIV-negative adults with no recently reported acute infections or vaccinations. All donors were Caucasian adults living in Nashville, Tennessee, USA. Blood was collected by leukapheresis, and PBMCs were isolated by Ficoll-Histopaque density gradient centrifugation and then cryopreserved in liquid nitrogen vapor phase. Analytical flow cytometry was used to check the purity and quantity of each magnetically sorted T cell population. Genomic DNA was isolated from each sorted fraction and quantified by UV absorbance on a Nanodrop 2000c. Comments on this clone: There is no known antigen for this receptor. Base qualities are not recorded, but no much larger clone differs from it by a single base.

Sequenced sample: naive CD8+ T cells sorted from blood. The cell subset or site tag for this specimen amounts to: CD45RA+CCR7+. The sequence joins TRBV4-1 to TRBJ2-7; tentative D gene TRBD1, with 5 bases matching. The source is a man aged 25-45 years in good health. The CDR3 has the sequence CASTGQNAYEQYF. The DNA is TGCGCCAGCACCGGACAAAATGCCTACGAGCAGTACTTC.